This is a list of T cell receptor beta chains from one sample in a study of metastatic and nonmetastatic thyroid tumors. Via MiXCR, TCRdb re-called the PCR reads. This sample has 10,000 to 15,000 clones, with 25% to 30% found just once. Sequenced material: tumor tissue. The receptors derive from a female donor with papillary thyroid cancer or a benign thyroid nodule (not recorded which). Some clones in this sample may be carry-over from other donors' samples. Each CDR3 is given without its conserved first and last residue. A D gene is named only where the DNA matches it firmly. For some rows the clone size is stated as once, few or many, or as a class when expanded; others skip it.

>TRBV6-1|-|medium-sized
ASSEDGRNTEAF
>TRBV27|-|once
ASSPPRGDSPLH
>TRBV6-1|-|few
ASSALRTYTEAF
>TRBV30|TRBD2|-
AWSVLAGDTGELF
>TRBV30|TRBD2|few
AWKLAGTYEQY
>TRBV19|-|many
ASTPIDRSSNQPQH
>TRBV15|-|few
ATSRGVGAYEQY
>TRBV3-1|TRBD1|many
ASSQPRTGPSGANVLT
>TRBV28|-|few
ASRGGGRQPQH
>TRBV30|TRBD2|-
AWRGLAGLLEF
>TRBV20-1|-|-
SARAGRPDTQY
>TRBV4-2|-|many
ASSQEPSVAYNEQF
>TRBV19|TRBD2|few
ASSLSGSEQY
>TRBV10-1|-|many
ASRAGTSPYNEQF
>TRBV19|TRBD1|many
ASRWDSNTGELF
>TRBV6-1|-|medium-sized
ASTHQGFGNYGYT
>TRBV11-2|TRBD1|-
ASSKSGQGNEQY
>TRBV11-2|-|-
ASSLGRTYEQY
>TRBV6-1|-|few
ASSEGDTMGPY
>TRBV10-3|-|many
AISQKKDQRETQY
>TRBV9|-|many
ASSATSSSREQF
>TRBV6-1|TRBD2|few
ASSEGGVAGAEDTQY
>TRBV14|-|-
ASSQGTLRDEQF
>TRBV12-3/TRBV12-4|-|-
ASSLNIDATRYT
>TRBV6-1|-|-
ASGSGAYNEQF
>TRBV2|-|medium-sized
ASSEGASYNSPLH
>TRBV20-1|-|many
SARLGN
>TRBV18|-|many
ASSRRTDTQY
>TRBV6-2/TRBV6-3|TRBD2|-
ASSSGLAVAYEQY
>TRBV7-3|TRBD2|-
ASSLGGNYNEQF
>TRBV4-2|-|-
ASSQDWGSTDTQY
>TRBV18|-|many
ASSPSQLSNQPQH
>TRBV4-3|TRBD1|-
ASSQEFGTGGSPLH
>TRBV11-3|TRBD2|-
ASSWGTSYEQY
>TRBV5-1|-|-
ASSLERQETQY
>TRBV5-1|TRBD1|-
ASSLERTGRTEAF
>TRBV20-1|-|-
SARPTGMTGELF
>TRBV2|-|few
ASSVASSGANVLI
>TRBV28|-|-
ASSSPLGGDGDEQY
>TRBV7-3|TRBD1|medium-sized
ASSRDRPGVPGGEQF
>TRBV20-1|TRBD2|medium-sized
SATAGTSNEQF
>TRBV20-1|-|medium-sized
SARGRASGGNQPQH
>TRBV4-1|-|-
ASSPLTRGAQDEQY
>TRBV20-1|TRBD2|-
SAGTSGAHEQY
>TRBV5-1|TRBD1|-
ASSLVPGGSFGNTIY
>TRBV6-1|-|-
ASSSGPYGNQPQH
>TRBV15|-|-
ATSISTDSYEQY